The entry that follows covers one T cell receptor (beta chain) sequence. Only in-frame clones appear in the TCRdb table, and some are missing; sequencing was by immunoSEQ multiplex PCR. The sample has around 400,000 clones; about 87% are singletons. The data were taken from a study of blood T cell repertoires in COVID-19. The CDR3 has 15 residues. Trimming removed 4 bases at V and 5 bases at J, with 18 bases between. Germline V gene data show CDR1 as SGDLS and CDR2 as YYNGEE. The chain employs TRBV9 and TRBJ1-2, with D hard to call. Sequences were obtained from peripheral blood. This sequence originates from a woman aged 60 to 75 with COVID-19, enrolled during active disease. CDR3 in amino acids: CASSPYQLGEYGYTF. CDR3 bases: TGTGCCAGCAGCCCCTACCAACTCGGGGAGTATGGCTACACCTTC.